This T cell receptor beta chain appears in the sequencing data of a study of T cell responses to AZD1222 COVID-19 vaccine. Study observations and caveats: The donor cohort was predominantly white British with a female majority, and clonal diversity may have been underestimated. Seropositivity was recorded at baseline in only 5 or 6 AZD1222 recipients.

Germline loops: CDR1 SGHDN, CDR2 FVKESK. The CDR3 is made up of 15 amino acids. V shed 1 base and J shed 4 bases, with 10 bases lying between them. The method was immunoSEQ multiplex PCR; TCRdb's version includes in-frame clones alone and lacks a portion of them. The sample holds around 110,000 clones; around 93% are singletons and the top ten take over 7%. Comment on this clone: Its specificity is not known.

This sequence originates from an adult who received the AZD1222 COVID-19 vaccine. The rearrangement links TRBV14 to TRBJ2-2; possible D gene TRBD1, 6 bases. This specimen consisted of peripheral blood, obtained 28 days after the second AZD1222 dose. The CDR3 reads CASSQVRDTTGELFF. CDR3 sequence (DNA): TGTGCCAGCAGCCAAGTCAGGGACACCACCGGGGAGCTGTTTTTT.